The TCR beta chain under discussion was sequenced for a study of cytomegalovirus exposure and HLA in healthy donors. Both 60 Vbeta primers and 13 Jbeta primers went into the PCR. Sequencing used immunoSEQ multiplex PCR; TCRdb keeps in-frame clones, though not all of them. The sample gives tens of thousands of clones, roughly 80% of which show up once; approximately 2.6% is in the top ten. The CDR3 totals 15 residues. Germline assignment: CDR1 SNHLY and CDR2 FYNNEI. V was pared by 4 bases and J by 7 bases, with 11 bases of the junction left unmatched. What was sequenced was PBMCs. The rearrangement uses TRBV2 and TRBJ2-3; TRBD1 aligns across 7 bases. This receptor was taken from a man aged 25 to 40 in good health and CMV-seronegative. The CDR3 reads CASSASGQKSNTQYF. DNA of the CDR3: TGTGCCAGCAGTGCCTCGGGACAGAAATCTAATACGCAGTATTTT.